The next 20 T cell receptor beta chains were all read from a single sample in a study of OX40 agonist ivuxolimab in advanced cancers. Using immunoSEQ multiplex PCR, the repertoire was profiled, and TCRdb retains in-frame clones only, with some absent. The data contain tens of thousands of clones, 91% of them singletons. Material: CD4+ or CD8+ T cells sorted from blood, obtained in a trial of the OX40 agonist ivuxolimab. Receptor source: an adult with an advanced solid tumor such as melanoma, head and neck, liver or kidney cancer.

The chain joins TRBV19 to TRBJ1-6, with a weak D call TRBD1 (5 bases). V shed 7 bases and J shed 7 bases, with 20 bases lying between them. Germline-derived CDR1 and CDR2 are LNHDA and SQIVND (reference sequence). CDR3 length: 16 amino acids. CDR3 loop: CASTSGVRGGNSPLHF. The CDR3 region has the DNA TGTGCCAGTACCTCGGGGGTACGTGGGGGGAATTCACCCCTCCACTTT. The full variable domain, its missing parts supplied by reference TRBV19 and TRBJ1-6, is DGGITQSPKYLFRKEGQNVTLSCEQNLNHDAMYWYRQDPGQGLRLIYYSQIVNDFQKGDIAEGYSVSREKKESFPLTVTSAQKNPTAFYLCASTSGVRGGNSPLHFGNGTRLTVT.

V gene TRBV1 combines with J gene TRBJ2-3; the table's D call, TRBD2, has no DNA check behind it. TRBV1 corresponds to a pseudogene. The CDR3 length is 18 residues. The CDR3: CTSSQDTTLAGGVDTQYF. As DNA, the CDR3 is TGCACCAGCAGCCAAGATACGACACTAGCGGGGGGGGTGGATACGCAGTATTTT.

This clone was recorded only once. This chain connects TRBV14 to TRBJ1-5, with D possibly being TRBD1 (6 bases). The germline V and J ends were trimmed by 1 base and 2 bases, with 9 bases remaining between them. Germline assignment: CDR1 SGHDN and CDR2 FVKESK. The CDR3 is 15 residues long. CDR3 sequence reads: CASSQVGQRNQPQHF. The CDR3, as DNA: TGTGCCAGCAGCCAAGTTGGACAGCGCAATCAGCCCCAGCATTTT.

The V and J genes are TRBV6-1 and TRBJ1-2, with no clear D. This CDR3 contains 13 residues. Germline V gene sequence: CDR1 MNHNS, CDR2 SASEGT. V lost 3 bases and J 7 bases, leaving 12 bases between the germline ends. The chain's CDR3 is CASSEGFSGGYTF. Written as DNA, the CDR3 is TGTGCCAGCAGTGAGGGTTTTTCGGGTGGCTACACCTTC.

The CDR3 DNA reads TGTGCCAGCAGTTCATACTTATTGGGACAGGCTGGAAACACCATATATTTT. This translates into CASSSYLLGQAGNTIYF. The gene calls are TRBV28 and TRBJ1-3; 8 bases match TRBD1. J gave up 2 bases and V 4 bases, and 10 bases lay outside the gene matches. The CDR3 length is 17 residues. Germline loops: CDR1 MDHEN, CDR2 SYDVKM. Full variable domain (remainder filled in from reference TRBV28 and TRBJ1-3): DVKVTQSSRYLVKRTGEKVFLECVQDMDHENMFWYRQDPGLGLRLIYFSYDVKMKEKGDIPEGYSVSREKKERFSLILESASTNQTSMYLCASSSYLLGQAGNTIYFGEGSWLTVV.

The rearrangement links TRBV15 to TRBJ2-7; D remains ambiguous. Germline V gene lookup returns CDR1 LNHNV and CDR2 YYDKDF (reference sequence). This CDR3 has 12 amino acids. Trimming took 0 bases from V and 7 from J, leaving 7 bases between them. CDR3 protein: CATSRDSREQYF. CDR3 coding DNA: TGTGCCACCAGCAGAGATTCGCGGGAGCAGTACTTC.

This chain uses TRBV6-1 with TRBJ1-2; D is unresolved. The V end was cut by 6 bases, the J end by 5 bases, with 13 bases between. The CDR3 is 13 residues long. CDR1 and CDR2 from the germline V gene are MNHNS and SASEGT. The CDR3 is CASSRYVGYGYTF. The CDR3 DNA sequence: TGTGCCAGCAGCCGTTACGTGGGATATGGCTACACCTTC.

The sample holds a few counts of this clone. The CDR3 loop is CASSIAYTPRPLHF. CDR3 DNA: TGTGCCAGTAGTATAGCTTATACCCCGCGCCCCCTCCACTTT. This sequence joins TRBV19 and TRBJ1-6; D is undetermined. The germline gives CDR1 LNHDA, CDR2 SQIVND (reference sequence). The CDR3 length is 14 residues. Deletions cut 1 base from V and 13 bases from J, with 14 bases between.

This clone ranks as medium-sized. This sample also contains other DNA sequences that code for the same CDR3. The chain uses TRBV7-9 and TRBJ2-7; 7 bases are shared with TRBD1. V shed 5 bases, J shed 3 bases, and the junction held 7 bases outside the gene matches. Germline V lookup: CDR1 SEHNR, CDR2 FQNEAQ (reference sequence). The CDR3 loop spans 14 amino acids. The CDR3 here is CASSPPTGSYEQYF. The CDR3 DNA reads TGTGCCAGCAGCCCGCCGACAGGGAGCTACGAGCAGTACTTC.

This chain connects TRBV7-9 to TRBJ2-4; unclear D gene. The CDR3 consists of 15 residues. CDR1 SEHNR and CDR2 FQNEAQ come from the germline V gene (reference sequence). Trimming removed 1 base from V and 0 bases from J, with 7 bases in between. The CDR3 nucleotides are TGTGCCAGCAGCTTAGGGGGTCTAGCCAAAAACATTCAGTACTTC. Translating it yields CASSLGGLAKNIQYF.

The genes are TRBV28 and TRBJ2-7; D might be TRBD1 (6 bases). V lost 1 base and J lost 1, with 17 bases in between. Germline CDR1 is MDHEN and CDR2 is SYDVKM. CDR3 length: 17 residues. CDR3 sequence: CASSLFSLKTGSYEQYF. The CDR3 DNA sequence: TGTGCCAGCAGTTTATTCTCCCTAAAGACAGGTTCCTACGAGCAGTACTTC.

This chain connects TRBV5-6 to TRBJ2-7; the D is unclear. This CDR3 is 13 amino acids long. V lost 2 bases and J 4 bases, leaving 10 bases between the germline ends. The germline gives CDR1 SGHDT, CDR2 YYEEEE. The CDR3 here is CASSFRASYEQYF. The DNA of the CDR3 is TGTGCCAGCAGCTTTCGGGCTAGTTACGAGCAGTACTTC.

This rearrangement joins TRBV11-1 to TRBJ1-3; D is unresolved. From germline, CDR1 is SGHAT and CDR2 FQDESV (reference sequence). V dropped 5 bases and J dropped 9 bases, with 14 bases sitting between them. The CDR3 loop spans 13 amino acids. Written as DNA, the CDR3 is TGTGCCAGCAGCGCAGGACCCGTCGGCACCATATATTTT. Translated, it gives CASSAGPVGTIYF.

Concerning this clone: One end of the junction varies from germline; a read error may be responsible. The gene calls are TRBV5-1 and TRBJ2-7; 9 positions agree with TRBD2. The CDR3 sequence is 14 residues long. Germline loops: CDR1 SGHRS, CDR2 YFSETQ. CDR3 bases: TGCGCCGGCAGCTCGGGACTAGCCGCCTACGAGCAGTACTTC. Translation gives CAGSSGLAAYEQYF.

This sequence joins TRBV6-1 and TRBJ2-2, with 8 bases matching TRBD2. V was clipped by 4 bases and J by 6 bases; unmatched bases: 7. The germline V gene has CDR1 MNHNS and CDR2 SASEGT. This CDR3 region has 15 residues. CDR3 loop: CASSVLAGGAGELFF. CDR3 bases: TGTGCCAGCAGTGTCCTAGCGGGTGGCGCCGGGGAGCTGTTTTTT.

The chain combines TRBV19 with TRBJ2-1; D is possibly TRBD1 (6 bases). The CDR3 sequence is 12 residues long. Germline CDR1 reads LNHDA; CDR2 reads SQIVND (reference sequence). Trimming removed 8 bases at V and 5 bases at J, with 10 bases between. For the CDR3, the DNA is TGTGCCAGTTGGGGACACCACAATGAGCAGTTCTTC. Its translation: CASWGHHNEQFF.

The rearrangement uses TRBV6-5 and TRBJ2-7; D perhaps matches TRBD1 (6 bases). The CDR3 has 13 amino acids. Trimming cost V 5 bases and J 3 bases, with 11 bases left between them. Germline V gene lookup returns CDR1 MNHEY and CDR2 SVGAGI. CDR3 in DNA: TGTGCCAGCAGTAACACCAGGGGCTACGAGCAGTACTTC. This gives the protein CASSNTRGYEQYF.

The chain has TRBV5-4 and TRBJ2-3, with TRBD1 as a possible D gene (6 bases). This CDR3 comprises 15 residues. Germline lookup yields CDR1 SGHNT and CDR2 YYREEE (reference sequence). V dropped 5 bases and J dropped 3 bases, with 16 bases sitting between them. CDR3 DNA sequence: TGTGCCAGCAGTGAAGGGGGTAGAGGAACAGATACGCAGTATTTT. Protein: CASSEGGRGTDTQYF. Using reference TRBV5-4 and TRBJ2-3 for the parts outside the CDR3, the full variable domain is ETGVTQSPTHLIKTRGQQVTLRCSSQSGHNTVSWYQQALGQGPQFIFQYYREEENGRGNFPPRFSGLQFPNYSSELNVNALELDDSALYLCASSEGGRGTDTQYFGPGTRLTVL.

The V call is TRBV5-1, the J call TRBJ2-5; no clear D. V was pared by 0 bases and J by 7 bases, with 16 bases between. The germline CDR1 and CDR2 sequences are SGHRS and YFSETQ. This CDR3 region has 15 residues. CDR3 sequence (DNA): TGCGCCAGCAGCTTGGAAGCGCAGGACCTGGGGACCCAGTACTTC. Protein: CASSLEAQDLGTQYF.

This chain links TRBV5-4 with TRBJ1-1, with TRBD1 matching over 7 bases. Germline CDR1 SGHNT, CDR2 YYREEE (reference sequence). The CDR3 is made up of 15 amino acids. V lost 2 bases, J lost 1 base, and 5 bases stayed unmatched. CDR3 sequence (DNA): TGTGCCAGCAGCTTAGTCCGACAGGGGAACACTGAAGCTTTCTTT. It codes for CASSLVRQGNTEAFF.